These T cell receptor beta chains were read from a single sample in a study of cytomegalovirus exposure and HLA in healthy donors. Assay used: immunoSEQ multiplex PCR; TCRdb lists only in-frame clones, some missing. This sample has 120,000 to 150,000 clones; approximately 91% occur once, and the top ten carry under 0.8%. The sample comprised PBMCs. These receptors originate from a man between 18 and 29 years old in good health and CMV-seronegative. Both conserved end residues are part of each CDR3. Fields, in order: J gene, D gene, clone size, V gene, CDR3 DNA, CDR3 protein. The D gene is left open where the match is weak. Clone size appears in some rows only: once, few, many, or a class for an expanded clone.

J: TRBJ2-7; D: TRBD2; size: .; V: TRBV4-1; DNA: TGCGCCAGCAGCCAAGAAGGACTAGCGGATTCCTACGAGCAGTACTTC; CDR3: CASSQEGLADSYEQYF
J: TRBJ2-6; D: TRBD1; size: .; V: TRBV30; DNA: TGTGCCCGTGGACAGGGGAGCTCTGGGGCCAACGTCCTGACTTTC; CDR3: CARGQGSSGANVLTF
J: TRBJ2-1; D: TRBD2; size: .; V: TRBV4-3; DNA: TGCGCCAGCAGCCACCAAACTAGCGGGAGGGTTAATGAGCAGTTCTTC; CDR3: CASSHQTSGRVNEQFF
J: TRBJ2-5; D: TRBD2; size: once; V: TRBV4-1; DNA: TGCGCCAGCAGCCAAGACCGAGCGGGGGGGTGGGAGACCCAGTACTTC; CDR3: CASSQDRAGGWETQYF
J: TRBJ1-2; D: .; size: .; V: TRBV19; DNA: TGTGCCAGTAGTATTTTACGGGGGGCTGGTAGTTATCGCTACACCTTC; CDR3: CASSILRGAGSYRYTF
J: TRBJ1-2; D: TRBD1; size: .; V: TRBV4-3; DNA: TGCGCCAGCAGCCAAACCGGGACAGGGCAGTATGGCTACACCTTC; CDR3: CASSQTGTGQYGYTF
J: TRBJ1-1; D: .; size: once; V: TRBV4-1; DNA: TGCGCCAGCAGCCAAGCGGATACGGGGATGAACACTGAAGCTTTCTTT; CDR3: CASSQADTGMNTEAFF
J: TRBJ1-3; D: .; size: .; V: TRBV10-3; DNA: TGTGCCATCATTTGGGCCTCTGGAAACACCATATATTTT; CDR3: CAIIWASGNTIYF
J: TRBJ2-5; D: .; size: .; V: TRBV4-1; DNA: TGCGCCAGCAGCCAAGAGCCAGGGGTGAAGACCCAGTACTTC; CDR3: CASSQEPGVKTQYF
J: TRBJ2-4; D: .; size: .; V: TRBV19; DNA: TGTGCCAGTAGTATGGTCATGCGGTCTCAGGGGATGAACATTCAGTACTTC; CDR3: CASSMVMRSQGMNIQYF
J: TRBJ1-1; D: TRBD1; size: .; V: TRBV5-1; DNA: TGCGCCAGCAGCCTCAGGGGGTCCACTGAAGCTTTCTTT; CDR3: CASSLRGSTEAFF
J: TRBJ2-7; D: TRBD2; size: .; V: TRBV6-5; DNA: TGTGCCAGCAGTGAGCGGGGGCCTCCCTACGAGCAGTACTTC; CDR3: CASSERGPPYEQYF
J: TRBJ2-1; D: .; size: .; V: TRBV28; DNA: TGTGCCAGCAGTTTAATATTAACAGAATCCTACAATGAGCAGTTCTTC; CDR3: CASSLILTESYNEQFF
J: TRBJ1-1; D: .; size: .; V: TRBV27; DNA: TGTGCCAGCAGTTTCGCACAGTACCGCACTGAAGCTTTCTTT; CDR3: CASSFAQYRTEAFF
J: TRBJ2-5; D: .; size: once; V: TRBV5-8; DNA: TGTGCCAGCAGGTTAATAGCGGTCCTCCAAGAGACCCAGTACTTC; CDR3: CASRLIAVLQETQYF
J: TRBJ2-1; D: TRBD2; size: many; V: TRBV4-2; DNA: TGTGCCAGCAGCCAAGAAGCGGGGGGCTACAATGAGCAGTTCTTC; CDR3: CASSQEAGGYNEQFF
J: TRBJ2-5; D: TRBD2; size: .; V: TRBV7-9; DNA: TGTGCCAGCAGCTTAGCGCTTGGGAGGGAAGAGACCCAGTACTTC; CDR3: CASSLALGREETQYF
J: TRBJ1-2; D: .; size: .; V: TRBV27; DNA: TGTGCCAGCAGGCAGGGTGATTACTATGGCTACACCTTC; CDR3: CASRQGDYYGYTF
J: TRBJ1-6; D: .; size: .; V: TRBV15; DNA: TGTGCCACCAGCAGAGCCCTGCAGGCCCCCCTCCACTTT; CDR3: CATSRALQAPLHF
J: TRBJ1-1; D: .; size: .; V: TRBV5-4; DNA: TGTGCCAGCTTGGGGGGGCGGGACACTGAAGCTTTCTTT; CDR3: CASLGGRDTEAFF
J: TRBJ1-6; D: .; size: .; V: TRBV27; DNA: TGTGCCAGCAGTACCGTGGCAGGGGTGAGTAATTCACCCCTCCACTTT; CDR3: CASSTVAGVSNSPLHF
J: TRBJ1-4; D: .; size: .; V: TRBV27; DNA: TGTGCCAGCAGTCCCAGCACCCTAGAATTAAATGAAAAACTGTTTTTT; CDR3: CASSPSTLELNEKLFF
J: TRBJ2-5; D: TRBD1; size: .; V: TRBV19; DNA: TGTGCCAGTAGTATCGGACAGGGGGCGGGGGAGACCCAGTACTTC; CDR3: CASSIGQGAGETQYF
J: TRBJ1-1; D: TRBD1; size: .; V: TRBV4-2; DNA: TGTGCCAGCAGCCCTGCTCCAGGGGGGAACACTGAAGCTTTCTTT; CDR3: CASSPAPGGNTEAFF
J: TRBJ2-5; D: TRBD2; size: .; V: TRBV10-2; DNA: TGCGCCAGCACCCCCGGGGGGGGTGAGACCCAGTACTTC; CDR3: CASTPGGGETQYF
J: TRBJ2-3; D: TRBD2; size: .; V: TRBV10-3; DNA: TGTGCCATCAGTGAGACCTCAACTAGCGGAGTCACAGATACGCAGTATTTT; CDR3: CAISETSTSGVTDTQYF
J: TRBJ1-4; D: TRBD1; size: .; V: TRBV6-5; DNA: TGTGCCAGCAACGACAGGGGGCGCGATGAAAAACTGTTTTTT; CDR3: CASNDRGRDEKLFF
J: TRBJ2-3; D: .; size: .; V: TRBV30; DNA: TGTGCCTGGAGTGTTCGAGTCACAGATACGCAGTATTTT; CDR3: CAWSVRVTDTQYF
J: TRBJ1-2; D: .; size: few; V: TRBV11-3; DNA: TGTGCCAGCGGCATGACAGTGGGCTATGGCTACACCTTC; CDR3: CASGMTVGYGYTF
J: TRBJ2-1; D: .; size: once; V: TRBV11-3; DNA: TGTGCCAGCAGCGAAGGAGGAGGTTCGGTTTACAATGAGCAGTTCTTC; CDR3: CASSEGGGSVYNEQFF
J: TRBJ1-1; D: .; size: .; V: TRBV13; DNA: TGTGCCAGCAGCCGATACAGGAGCACTGAAGCTTTCTTT; CDR3: CASSRYRSTEAFF
J: TRBJ2-7; D: TRBD2; size: .; V: TRBV27; DNA: TGTGCCAGCAGTATCGGACTAGCTACCTACGAGCAGTACTTC; CDR3: CASSIGLATYEQYF
J: TRBJ2-1; D: .; size: .; V: TRBV30; DNA: TGTGCCTGGAGTTCCACAGGAAGAAATGAGCAGTTCTTC; CDR3: CAWSSTGRNEQFF
J: TRBJ2-2; D: TRBD2; size: .; V: TRBV29-1; DNA: TGCAGCGTTGGATGGCCCGTTCCTAGCGGGAGGTGGGCCGGGGAGCTGTTTTTT; CDR3: CSVGWPVPSGRWAGELFF
J: TRBJ2-1; D: .; size: .; V: TRBV6-1; DNA: TGTGCCAGCAGTGAAATAGGGGGAACCTACAATGAGCAGTTCTTC; CDR3: CASSEIGGTYNEQFF
J: TRBJ2-3; D: .; size: .; V: TRBV12-5; DNA: TGTGCTAGTGGTTTGGTAATTGGGGGGTTGGGCACAGATACGCAGTATTTT; CDR3: CASGLVIGGLGTDTQYF
J: TRBJ1-1; D: TRBD1; size: .; V: TRBV7-9; DNA: TGTGCCAGCAGCTCCCGACAGGGGCTCGCCCGCGGCACTGAAGCTTTCTTT; CDR3: CASSSRQGLARGTEAFF
J: TRBJ2-3; D: TRBD1; size: .; V: TRBV7-7; DNA: TGTGCCAGCAGCCCCGGACAGGGGCGGCATACGCAGTATTTT; CDR3: CASSPGQGRHTQYF
J: TRBJ1-1; D: TRBD1; size: .; V: TRBV7-9; DNA: TGTGCCAGCAGCTTAAACAGGGGGCCGAGCACTGAAGCTTTCTTT; CDR3: CASSLNRGPSTEAFF
J: TRBJ1-2; D: .; size: .; V: TRBV6-5; DNA: TGTGCCAGCACCGGGGGGAGGAACTATGGCTACACCTTC; CDR3: CASTGGRNYGYTF
J: TRBJ2-1; D: .; size: .; V: TRBV9; DNA: TGTGCCAGCAGCGTAGGAAGGGCAGCGGGCAATGAGCAGTTCTTC; CDR3: CASSVGRAAGNEQFF
J: TRBJ2-7; D: TRBD1; size: .; V: TRBV9; DNA: TGTGCCAGCAGCGTAGTAGGGACAGGGGGAGAGCAGTACTTC; CDR3: CASSVVGTGGEQYF
J: TRBJ2-2; D: TRBD1; size: .; V: TRBV5-1; DNA: TGCGCCACTTCGGGACAGGGTACCGGGGAGCTGTTTTTT; CDR3: CATSGQGTGELFF
J: TRBJ2-5; D: TRBD1; size: .; V: TRBV4-3; DNA: TGCGCCAGCAGCCAACGGACAGGGGCAGTGGGGGAGACCCAGTACTTC; CDR3: CASSQRTGAVGETQYF
J: TRBJ2-6; D: TRBD1; size: .; V: TRBV27; DNA: TGTGCCAGCAGTTGGGGACAGGGACTCTCTGGGGCCAACGTCCTGACTTTC; CDR3: CASSWGQGLSGANVLTF
J: TRBJ1-6; D: .; size: .; V: TRBV10-3; DNA: TGTGCCATCAGTGGGGGAGGGTATAATTCACCCCTCCACTTT; CDR3: CAISGGGYNSPLHF
J: TRBJ1-2; D: .; size: once; V: TRBV27; DNA: TGTGCCAGCAGCCTGGAGGGCCACTATGGCTACACCTTC; CDR3: CASSLEGHYGYTF
J: TRBJ1-3; D: .; size: .; V: TRBV5-1; DNA: TGCGCCAGCAGCTACGGGACAACCTCTGGAAACACCATATATTTT; CDR3: CASSYGTTSGNTIYF
J: TRBJ2-7; D: TRBD1; size: .; V: TRBV5-1; DNA: TGCGCCAGCCGCTCCGGGACAGCCTCCTACGAGCAGTACTTC; CDR3: CASRSGTASYEQYF
J: TRBJ2-3; D: TRBD1; size: .; V: TRBV7-6; DNA: TGTGCCAGCAGCAGAAGACAGGGGGCTTCTACAGATACGCAGTATTTT; CDR3: CASSRRQGASTDTQYF
J: TRBJ1-2; D: TRBD1; size: .; V: TRBV2; DNA: TGTGCCAGCAGCAAAACTCCGGGACAGGGACCCTATGGCTACACCTTC; CDR3: CASSKTPGQGPYGYTF
J: TRBJ1-3; D: TRBD1; size: few; V: TRBV4-1; DNA: TGCGCCAGCAGCCAAGATCAGGGGGGATACTCTGGAAACACCATATATTTT; CDR3: CASSQDQGGYSGNTIYF
J: TRBJ1-2; D: TRBD1; size: .; V: TRBV19; DNA: TGTGCCAGTAGGAAGACAGGGGGCGCGAGTGGCTACACCTTC; CDR3: CASRKTGGASGYTF
J: TRBJ2-5; D: .; size: .; V: TRBV27; DNA: TGTGCCAGCAGTCCGTATAATACTCCCCAAGAGACCCAGTACTTC; CDR3: CASSPYNTPQETQYF
J: TRBJ2-1; D: TRBD2; size: .; V: TRBV27; DNA: TGTGCCAGCAGTTTCGGTGGGACTAGCGGTTTCTATGAGCAGTTCTTC; CDR3: CASSFGGTSGFYEQFF
J: TRBJ2-3; D: .; size: .; V: TRBV27; DNA: TGTGCCAGCAGTTTATCACTGCAAGGACTCGGCCCGGATACGCAGTATTTT; CDR3: CASSLSLQGLGPDTQYF
J: TRBJ2-7; D: .; size: .; V: TRBV5-8; DNA: TGTGCCAGCAGCCACAAGAACAGGGATGAGGGGCTGCGGTACGAGCAGTACTTC; CDR3: CASSHKNRDEGLRYEQYF
J: TRBJ1-2; D: .; size: once; V: TRBV6-5; DNA: TGTGCCAGCGGCCAACAGGGCGGAGCTAACTATGGCTACACCTTC; CDR3: CASGQQGGANYGYTF
J: TRBJ1-2; D: .; size: .; V: TRBV7-9; DNA: TGTGCCAGCAGCTTAGGGAGGCGGGGGAGCTACACCTTC; CDR3: CASSLGRRGSYTF
J: TRBJ2-1; D: TRBD2; size: .; V: TRBV30; DNA: TGTGCCTTCCTAGCGGGGGGCGCCTTCTATGAGCAGTTCTTC; CDR3: CAFLAGGAFYEQFF